The sequence of this T cell receptor (beta chain) was determined in a study of cytomegalovirus exposure and HLA in healthy donors. Healthy bone marrow donors made up the cohort. Amplification used 60 Vbeta primers and 13 Jbeta primers. Authors' processing steps: It was a later analysis that counted about 80 million unique TCR beta chains, of which around 11 million were shared. TCRdb's copy holds only in-frame clones and misses some; the assay was immunoSEQ multiplex PCR. The D gene and trimming were derived from the DNA, and the V and J assignments and clone size from that table. Of around 140,000 clones listed, over 65% were seen once; the top ten hold about 13%. About this clone: Its antigen is unidentified.

V lost 5 bases and J 10 bases, leaving 9 bases between the germline ends. This CDR3 is built from 11 residues. Germline V lookup: CDR1 SNHLY, CDR2 FYNNEI. Notes on the study in general: There were reportedly fewer N-insertions in an Asian-associated ancestry cluster than the roughly 670-donor mean, in a later analysis. Three chains tied to CMV proved CMV antigen-specific in vitro.

V is TRBV2 and J is TRBJ2-1; no clear D gene. Sequencing was carried out using PBMCs. The TCR comes from a man aged 40-50 years in good health and CMV-seropositive. In nucleotides, the CDR3 is TGTGCCAGCAGTAACAGTGGGGAGCAGTTCTTC. Translated, it gives CASSNSGEQFF.